This TCR beta chain was sequenced in a study of blood T cell repertoires in COVID-19 (dated by TCRdb to about 2020). The study in broad terms: Samples from collaborators originated in the United States, Italy and Spain and spanned both the acute and convalescent phases of COVID-19. The samples were drawn from the first 160 participants of the ongoing ImmuneRACE study and from about 1,200 subjects provided by 6 global collaborators. Sample metadata almost always included a de-identified subject ID, COVID-19 status, age in years and sex. Subjects who had been exposed to COVID-19, were actively infected with it, or had recovered from it provided the deeply sampled blood TCRbeta repertoires that made up the dataset. The repertoires were made available in a free public database intended to serve as a resource for research on the immune response to SARS-CoV-2. Where available, HLA class I and class II types were taken from metadata supplied by the sample provider and were not determined by assay-based typing. The material from the prospective study consisted of cDNA or gDNA derived from T cells, B-cell-depleted T cells, or PBMCs.

Whole blood was collected in K2EDTA tubes by collaborating institutions according to the institutions' own protocols. For TCRbeta analysis, collaborators shipped samples as frozen whole blood, isolated PBMCs, or DNA extracted from either of those sample types. Findings and caveats that apply to the study as a whole: How much clinical and demographic metadata was included differed by source and by participant, and the metadata was provided uncurated.

TCRbeta CDR3 regions were amplified from genomic DNA by means of the immunoSEQ Assay, a bias-controlled multiplex PCR. On the authors' methods: The number of nucleated cells in each sample was estimated from the amplification of reference gene primers within the assay. Sequence reads were collapsed and filtered to measure the absolute abundance of every unique TCRbeta CDR3 rearrangement. Productive Simpson clonality was computed per sample as the square root of Simpson's diversity index over productive rearrangements. TCRdb provides this immuneACCESS table in a form limited to in-frame rearrangements. Some clones are lacking; in checked studies, under half of them reflect an unresolved V gene, and why the rest are absent is not known. V and J calls and clone size are as listed in that table; D and trimming were resolved from the DNA. The sample data list around 130,000 clones, and around 89% of these were observed just once. The ten largest clones capture roughly a sixth of the sample.

Notes on this clone: Its antigen is still unknown. Base qualities are not provided; no much larger clone lies one nucleotide away.

Looking up the germline V gene yields CDR1 SGHTA and CDR2 FQGNSA. From the cysteine up to the phenylalanine, the CDR3 has a length of 15 residues. The kept DNA is CDR3 alone, 45 bases in frame from the first base. V and J lose 6 bases and 4 bases, and a span of 16 bases separates them. Sequenced sample: peripheral blood. The chain links TRBV7-2 with TRBJ1-3, with TRBD1 tentatively as D gene (5 bases match). This receptor was obtained from a man aged 45 to 65 with active or convalescent COVID-19. CDR3 region: CASRQDLTAGNTIYF. The base sequence is TGTGCCAGCAGACAGGACCTAACTGCCGGAAACACCATATATTTT.